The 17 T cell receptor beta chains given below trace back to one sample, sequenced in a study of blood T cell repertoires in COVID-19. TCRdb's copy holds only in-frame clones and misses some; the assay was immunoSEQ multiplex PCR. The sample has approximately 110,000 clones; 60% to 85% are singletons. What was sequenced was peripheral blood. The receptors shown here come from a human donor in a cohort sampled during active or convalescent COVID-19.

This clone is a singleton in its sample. CDR3 nucleotides: TGTGCCAGCAGCTTAGTTACGGGGGGTTCCTCCTACGAGCAGTACTTC. Residues: CASSLVTGGSSYEQYF. The chain is built from TRBV7-9 and TRBJ2-7; 7 nucleotides align to TRBD2. This CDR3 spans 16 amino acids. The ends lost 1 base at V and 0 bases at J; junction bases unmatched: 6. The V gene's germline CDR1 is SEHNR and CDR2 FQNEAQ (reference sequence).

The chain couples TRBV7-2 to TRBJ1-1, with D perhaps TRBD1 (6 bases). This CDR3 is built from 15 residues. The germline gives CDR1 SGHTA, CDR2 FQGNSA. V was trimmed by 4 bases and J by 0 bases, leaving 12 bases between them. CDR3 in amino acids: CASSYQGTMNTEAFF. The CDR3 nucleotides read TGTGCCAGCAGCTACCAGGGGACCATGAACACTGAAGCTTTCTTT.

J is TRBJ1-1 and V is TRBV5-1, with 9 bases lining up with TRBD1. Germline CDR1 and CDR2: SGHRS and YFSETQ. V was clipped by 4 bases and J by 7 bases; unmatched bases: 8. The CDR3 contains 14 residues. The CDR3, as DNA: TGCGCCAGCAGCCCCGGGACAGGGATGGATGAAGCTTTCTTT. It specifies CASSPGTGMDEAFF. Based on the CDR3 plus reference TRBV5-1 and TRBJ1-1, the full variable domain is KAGVTQTPRYLIKTRGQQVTLSCSPISGHRSVSWYQQTPGQGLQFLFEYFSETQRNKGNFPGRFSGRQFSNSRSEMNVSTLELGDSALYLCASSPGTGMDEAFFGQGTRLTVV.

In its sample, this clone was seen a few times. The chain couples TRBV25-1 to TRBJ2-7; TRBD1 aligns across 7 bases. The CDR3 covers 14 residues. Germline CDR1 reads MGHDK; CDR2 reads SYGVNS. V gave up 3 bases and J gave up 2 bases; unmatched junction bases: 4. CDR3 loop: CASSETGLPYEQYF. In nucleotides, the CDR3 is TGTGCCAGCAGTGAGACAGGGCTGCCCTACGAGCAGTACTTC.

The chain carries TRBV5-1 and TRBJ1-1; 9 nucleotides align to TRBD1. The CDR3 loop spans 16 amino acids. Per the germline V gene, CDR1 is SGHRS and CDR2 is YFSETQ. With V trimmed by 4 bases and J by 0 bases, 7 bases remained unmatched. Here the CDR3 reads CASSQGQGSLNTEAFF. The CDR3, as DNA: TGCGCCAGCAGCCAGGGACAGGGTTCCTTGAACACTGAAGCTTTCTTT.

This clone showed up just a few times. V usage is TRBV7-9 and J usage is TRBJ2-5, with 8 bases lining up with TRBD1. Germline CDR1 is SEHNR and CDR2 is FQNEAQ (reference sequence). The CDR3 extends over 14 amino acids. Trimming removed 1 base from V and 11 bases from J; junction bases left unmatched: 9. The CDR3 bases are TGTGCCAGCAGCTTAGTGGGCGGACAGGGCGTTCAGTACTTC. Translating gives CASSLVGGQGVQYF. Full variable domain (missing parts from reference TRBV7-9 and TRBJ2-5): DTGVSQNPRHKITKRGQNVTFRCDPISEHNRLYWYRQTLGQGPEFLTYFQNEAQLEKSRLLSDRFSAERPKGSFSTLEIQRTEQGDSAMYLCASSLVGGQGVQYFGPGTRLLVL.

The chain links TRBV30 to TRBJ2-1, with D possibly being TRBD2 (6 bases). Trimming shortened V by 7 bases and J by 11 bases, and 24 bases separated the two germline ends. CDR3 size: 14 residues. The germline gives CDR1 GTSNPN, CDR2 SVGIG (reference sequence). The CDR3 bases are TGTGCCTCCACCTGGAGTACAGTGGGGGGAAAGCAGTTCTTC. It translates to CASTWSTVGGKQFF.

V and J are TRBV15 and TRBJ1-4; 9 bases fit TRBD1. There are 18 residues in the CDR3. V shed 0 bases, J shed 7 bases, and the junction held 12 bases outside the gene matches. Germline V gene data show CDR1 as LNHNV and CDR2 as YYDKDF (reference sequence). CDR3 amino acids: CATSRDITGGTGTEKLFF. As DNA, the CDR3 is TGTGCCACCAGCAGAGATATAACCGGCGGGACAGGGACTGAAAAACTGTTTTTT.

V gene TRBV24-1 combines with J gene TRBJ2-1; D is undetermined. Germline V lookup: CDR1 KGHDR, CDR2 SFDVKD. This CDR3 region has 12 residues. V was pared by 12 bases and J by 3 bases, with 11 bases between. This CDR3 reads CAVNSIYNEQFF. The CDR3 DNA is TGTGCCGTCAATAGCATCTACAATGAGCAGTTCTTC.

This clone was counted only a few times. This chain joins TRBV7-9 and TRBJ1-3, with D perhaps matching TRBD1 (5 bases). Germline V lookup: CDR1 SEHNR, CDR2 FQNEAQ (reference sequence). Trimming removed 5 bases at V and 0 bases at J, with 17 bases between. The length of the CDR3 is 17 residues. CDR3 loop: CASSGTRAPISGNTIYF. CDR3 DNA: TGTGCCAGCAGCGGGACTAGAGCTCCTATCTCTGGAAACACCATATATTTT.

The CDR3 sequence: CASSPSDISGYGYTF. The CDR3 DNA sequence: TGTGCCAGCTCACCATCGGACATATCGGGCTATGGCTACACCTTC. The rearrangement links TRBV18 to TRBJ1-2; D may be TRBD1 (5 bases). CDR1 is KGHSH and CDR2 is LQKENI in the germline V gene. V was cut by 2 bases and J by 4 bases, with 14 bases left in between. This CDR3 is 15 amino acids long.

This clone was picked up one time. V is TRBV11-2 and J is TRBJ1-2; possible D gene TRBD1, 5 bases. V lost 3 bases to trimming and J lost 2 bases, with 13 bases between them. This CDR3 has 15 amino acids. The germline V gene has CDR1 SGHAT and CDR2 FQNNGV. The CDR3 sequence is CASSLGGNRNYGYTF. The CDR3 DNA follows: TGTGCCAGCAGCTTGGGGGGGAACCGCAACTATGGCTACACCTTC.

The CDR3 reads CASSYSMTGNYGYTF. The CDR3 region has the DNA TGTGCCAGCAGTTACTCGATGACAGGGAACTATGGCTACACCTTC. This sequence joins TRBV6-5 and TRBJ1-2; 7 nucleotides line up with TRBD1. This CDR3 has 15 residues. With 0 bases clipped from V and 2 bases from J, the junction kept 3 bases outside the gene matches. CDR1 and CDR2 from the germline V gene are MNHEY and SVGAGI.

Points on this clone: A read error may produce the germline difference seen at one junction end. The DNA of the CDR3 is TGTGCCAGCAATTACAGGGGTGGCTACACCTTC. Encoded protein: CASNYRGGYTF. The V and J genes are TRBV6-2 or TRBV6-3 and TRBJ1-2; 7 bases align to TRBD1. CDR3 length equals 11 residues. CDR1 and CDR2 from the germline V gene are MNHEY and SVGEGT.

The CDR3 here is CASSLFGTGLNNEQFF. DNA of the CDR3: TGTGCCAGCAGCTTATTCGGGACAGGGCTAAACAATGAGCAGTTCTTC. The genes are TRBV7-2 and TRBJ2-1; TRBD1 aligns across 9 bases. The CDR3 loop spans 16 amino acids. V gave up 2 bases and J gave up 5 bases; unmatched junction bases: 7. Germline V gene sequence: CDR1 SGHTA, CDR2 FQGNSA.

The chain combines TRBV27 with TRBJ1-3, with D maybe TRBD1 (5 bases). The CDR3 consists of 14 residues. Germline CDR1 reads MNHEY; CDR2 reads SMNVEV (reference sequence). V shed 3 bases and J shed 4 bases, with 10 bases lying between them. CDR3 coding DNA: TGTGCCAGCAGTTTGCAGGGCCCCGGAAACACCATATATTTT. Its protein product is CASSLQGPGNTIYF.

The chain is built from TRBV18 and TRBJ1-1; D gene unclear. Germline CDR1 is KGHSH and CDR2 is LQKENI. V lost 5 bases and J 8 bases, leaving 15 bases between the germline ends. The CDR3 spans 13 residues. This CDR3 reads CASSTQVSAEAFF. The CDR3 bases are TGTGCCAGCTCAACTCAGGTATCGGCCGAAGCTTTCTTT.